These 23 T cell receptor beta chains were all obtained from the same sample, sequenced in a study of T cells in Graves' hyperthyroidism and ophthalmopathy. There were TCR beta CDR3 regions amplified from RNA transcripts. TCR CDR3 underwent first-round RT-PCR with the HTBI primer set. Each CDR3 protein gets one entry after TCRdb re-called the multiplex PCR reads with MiXCR. This sample carries fewer than 550,000 distinct CDR3 sequences, approximately 14% of them seen once, and the ten largest clones take approximately 7.5%. Sequenced input: blood. The receptors derive from a woman under 30 with Graves' hyperthyroidism.

This clonotype came up many times. Relative to the germline gene, one junction end is altered; a read error may explain this. This rearrangement joins TRBV6-1 to TRBJ1-2; maybe TRBD1 (5 bases). Per the germline V gene, CDR1 is MNHNS and CDR2 is SASEGT. The CDR3 length is 16 residues. The CDR3 nucleotides are TGTGCCAGCACTGAAATTATGAGGTCGGGGCGCTATGGCTACACCTTC. This encodes CASTEIMRSGRYGYTF.

The sample holds a few counts of this clonotype. The J gene is TRBJ2-5, the V gene TRBV7-9, with D hard to call. V shed 1 base and J shed 5 bases, with 11 bases lying between them. The CDR3 runs 14 residues. Germline V gene lookup returns CDR1 SEHNR and CDR2 FQNEAQ (reference sequence). Here the CDR3 reads CASSLGRSWETQYF. CDR3 sequence (DNA): TGTGCCAGCAGCTTAGGACGGTCCTGGGAGACCCAGTACTTC.

The chain links TRBV28 to TRBJ2-5; TRBD1 aligns across 8 bases. V lost 3 bases, J lost 2 bases, and 5 bases stayed unmatched. The germline gives CDR1 MDHEN, CDR2 SYDVKM. This CDR3 is built from 15 residues. The CDR3: CASSFLRDRQETQYF. The CDR3 DNA sequence: TGTGCCAGCAGTTTCCTCCGGGACAGGCAAGAGACCCAGTACTTC.

This clonotype has a count of ten or more. The V call is TRBV12-3 or TRBV12-4, the J call TRBJ1-5; a possible D gene is TRBD1 (5 bases). Deletions cut 1 base from V and 1 base from J, with 8 bases between. The CDR3 consists of 15 residues. CDR3 protein: CASSLGTQSNQPQHF. The CDR3, as DNA: TGTGCCAGCAGTTTAGGGACACAGAGCAATCAGCCCCAGCATTTT.

Ten or more counts support this clonotype. CDR3 in amino acids: CASGSGTTLYEQYF. CDR3 nucleotide sequence: TGTGCTAGTGGTTCTGGGACAACCCTCTACGAGCAGTACTTC. The rearrangement uses TRBV12-5 and TRBJ2-7, with D perhaps TRBD1 (6 bases). Trimming cost V 4 bases and J 3 bases, with 13 bases left between them. This CDR3 region has 14 residues. In germline, CDR1 is LGHNT, CDR2 FRNRAP.

This clonotype has ten or more counts. The chain links TRBV24-1 to TRBJ2-5; tentatively, D is TRBD1 (7 bases). Trimming left V 4 bases short and J 0 bases short, with 14 bases between. This CDR3 has 16 amino acids. The germline V gene encodes CDR1 KGHDR and CDR2 SFDVKD. In DNA, the CDR3 is TGTGCCACCAGTGACCGTCAGGGGGGTTACCAAGAGACCCAGTACTTC. Its translation is CATSDRQGGYQETQYF.

Details on this clonotype: A much larger clone differs from this one at a single base, so this may be a read error. The chain links TRBV20-1 to TRBJ2-5, with 10 bases identical to TRBD2. Germline CDR1 is DFQATT and CDR2 is SNEGSKA (reference sequence). CDR3 length: 16 residues. As DNA, the CDR3 is TGCCGTGCTAGCTCAGACAGCGGGGGGGAAGGAGAGACCCAGTACTTC. It codes for CRASSDSGGEGETQYF.

The table lists this clonotype with many counts. The rearrangement links TRBV7-9 to TRBJ1-4, with a weak D call TRBD1 (5 bases). CDR3 length equals 15 residues. The germline V gene encodes CDR1 SEHNR and CDR2 FQNEAQ (reference sequence). Trimming pared 0 bases from V and 8 bases from J, leaving 13 bases between. CDR3 nucleotides: TGTGCCAGCAGCTTAGCGCCGGCAGGGAACGAAAAACTGTTTTTT. Protein: CASSLAPAGNEKLFF.

This chain uses TRBV6-9 with TRBJ2-5, with TRBD1 as a possible D gene (6 bases). V shed 3 bases and J shed 2 bases, with 16 bases lying between them. The CDR3 length is 16 residues. Germline CDR1 and CDR2: MNHGY and SVAAGI. CDR3 nucleotides: TGTGCCAGCAGTTACGGCCGGGACAACAAACAAGAGACCCAGTACTTC. It translates to CASSYGRDNKQETQYF.

This clonotype occurred a few times. The chain has TRBV29-1 and TRBJ2-3; 8 positions agree with TRBD1. V trimming: 6 bases; J trimming: 5 bases; junction bases outside the gene matches: 4. This CDR3 region has 12 residues. Per germline, CDR1 SQVTM and CDR2 ANQGSEA. The CDR3 here is CSVRGQGDTQYF. The CDR3 nucleotides are TGCAGCGTCCGAGGACAGGGAGATACGCAGTATTTT.

The chain carries TRBV7-6 and TRBJ1-6, with 7 bases that match TRBD1. Trimming at V came to 5 bases and at J to 8 bases, leaving 9 bases not matched to a gene. Germline V lookup: CDR1 SGHVS, CDR2 FNYEAQ. This CDR3 comprises 15 residues. CDR3 amino acids: CASSPRQGGYSPLHF. The CDR3, as DNA: TGTGCCAGCAGCCCCAGACAGGGCGGGTATTCACCCCTCCACTTT.

This clonotype was observed at least ten times. CDR3 in DNA: TGTGCCAGCAGTGGGTTGTTTAGCAATCAGCCCCAGCATTTT. Residues: CASSGLFSNQPQHF. V gene TRBV28 combines with J gene TRBJ1-5; D is uncertain. V shed 5 bases and J shed 0 bases, with 8 bases lying between them. The CDR3 loop spans 14 amino acids. Germline V gene lookup returns CDR1 MDHEN and CDR2 SYDVKM.

This clonotype has a count of ten or more. V and J are TRBV28 and TRBJ2-5; tentatively, D is TRBD1 (6 bases). CDR1 and CDR2 (germline): MDHEN, SYDVKM. This CDR3 region has 14 residues. V lost 3 bases and J lost 5, with 13 bases in between. CDR3 protein: CASSLVRGKETQYF. CDR3 nucleotides: TGTGCCAGCAGTTTGGTCAGGGGAAAGGAGACCCAGTACTTC.

The genes are TRBV20-1 and TRBJ1-4; 8 nucleotides match TRBD1. Trimming at V came to 0 bases and at J to 6 bases, leaving 3 bases not matched to a gene. Germline assignment: CDR1 DFQATT and CDR2 SNEGSKA (reference sequence). The CDR3 sequence is 14 residues long. The CDR3 DNA reads as TGCAGTGCTAGAGATCTGGACAGGGATGAAAAACTGTTTTTT. It translates to CSARDLDRDEKLFF.

This clonotype occurred many times. The chain carries TRBV20-1 and TRBJ2-7; 13 bases align to TRBD2. Germline V gene lookup returns CDR1 DFQATT and CDR2 SNEGSKA (reference sequence). The ends lost 4 bases at V and 0 bases at J; junction bases unmatched: 6. CDR3 length: 16 residues. In nucleotides, the CDR3 is TGCAGTGCTACCGGGACTAGCGGGGAGAGCTCCTACGAGCAGTACTTC. Protein sequence: CSATGTSGESSYEQYF.

The table lists this clonotype with many counts. The CDR3: CASSLGQADQPQHF. CDR3 DNA sequence: TGTGCCAGCAGTTTAGGACAGGCCGATCAGCCCCAGCATTTT. V usage is TRBV6-1 and J usage is TRBJ1-5, with TRBD1 matching 7 bases. Losses at the gene ends were 5 bases for V and 5 bases for J; bases not matched to a gene: 6. The CDR3 is 14 amino acids. Germline values: CDR1 MNHNS, CDR2 SASEGT.

At least ten counts were recorded for this clonotype. This sequence joins TRBV5-6 and TRBJ2-2; TRBD1 matches 9 bases. With 3 bases clipped from V and 6 bases from J, the junction kept 6 bases outside the gene matches. The CDR3 totals 15 residues. Germline CDR1 and CDR2: SGHDT and YYEEEE. The DNA for the CDR3 is TGTGCCAGCAGCTCCACAGGGGGCGCCGCCGGGGAGCTGTTTTTT. Its protein is CASSSTGGAAGELFF.

The chain carries TRBV9 and TRBJ1-6; no definite D call. V was clipped by 0 bases and J by 13 bases, with 11 bases between them. Germline V gene lookup returns CDR1 SGDLS and CDR2 YYNGEE. This CDR3 has 13 amino acids. The CDR3 is CASSVAQALPLHF. CDR3 nucleotide sequence: TGTGCCAGCAGCGTAGCTCAGGCACTCCCCCTCCACTTT. Drawing the rest from reference TRBV9 and TRBJ1-6, the complete variable domain is DSGVTQTPKHLITATGQRVTLRCSPRSGDLSVYWYQQSLDQGLQFLIQYYNGEERAKGNILERFSAQQFPDLHSELNLSSLELGDSALYFCASSVAQALPLHFGNGTRLTVT.

This chain links TRBV27 with TRBJ2-2; 14 bases are shared with TRBD2. With 11 bases clipped from V and 4 bases from J, the junction kept 9 bases outside the gene matches. This CDR3 has 16 amino acids. Germline values: CDR1 MNHEY, CDR2 SMNVEV (reference sequence). Here the CDR3 reads CAGRRLAGGLTGELFF. The CDR3 DNA follows: TGTGCCGGAAGGAGACTAGCGGGGGGGCTCACCGGGGAGCTGTTTTTT.

The sample holds many counts of this clonotype. V is TRBV5-1 and J is TRBJ1-1, with unresolved D. There are 13 residues in the CDR3. In germline, CDR1 is SGHRS, CDR2 YFSETQ. V lost 2 bases and J lost 1, with 6 bases in between. CDR3 amino acids: CASSFFENTEAFF. In nucleotides, the CDR3 is TGCGCCAGCAGCTTCTTCGAGAACACTGAAGCTTTCTTT.

This clonotype has a single count. V and J are TRBV7-3 and TRBJ2-5, with TRBD2 identical over 8 bases. The J segment lost 4 bases and the V segment lost 2 bases, leaving 3 bases of the junction unmatched. This CDR3 contains 14 residues. Germline-derived CDR1 and CDR2 are SGHTA and FQGTGA. The CDR3 loop is CASSLSGGVETQYF. CDR3 nucleotide sequence: TGTGCCAGCAGCTTATCCGGGGGGGTAGAGACCCAGTACTTC.

Ten or more counts support this clonotype. The genes are TRBV27 and TRBJ1-6; D might be TRBD1 (5 bases). CDR1 MNHEY and CDR2 SMNVEV come from the germline V gene (reference sequence). This CDR3 is built from 13 residues. Trimming took 4 bases from V and 10 from J, leaving 11 bases between them. The CDR3: CASSWGGQSPLHF. The CDR3 nucleotides read TGTGCCAGCAGTTGGGGTGGACAATCACCCCTCCACTTT.

This clonotype has a count of ten or more. This chain connects TRBV20-1 to TRBJ2-1, with 9 bases lining up with TRBD2. The CDR3 is made up of 15 amino acids. CDR1 and CDR2 from the germline V gene are DFQATT and SNEGSKA (reference sequence). The V and J ends lost 4 bases and 6 bases, in that order; junction bases with no gene match: 10. CDR3 DNA sequence: TGCAGTGCTACCCGGGGTAGCGGGAGCTTCAATGAGCAGTTCTTC. It specifies CSATRGSGSFNEQFF.